The present TCR beta chain was sequenced within a study of Ad26.COV2.S vaccination and SARS-CoV-2 variants. The repertoire was sequenced with immunoSEQ multiplex PCR; TCRdb's copy has only in-frame clones and lacks some. The table has about 280,000 clones, over 75% seen once. Treatment: 15 to 20 received Ad26.COV2.S at low or high dose, single or two shots; about 5 received placebo; per-sample allocation not given. The samples were gathered on day 63 after the first injection of vaccine or placebo. The CDR3 contains 11 residues. V lost 5 bases and J lost 0, with 2 bases in between. CDR1 is SGHNT, CDR2 YYREEE, per germline (reference sequence).

This clonotype originated in a person between 18 and 59 years old who received the Ad26.COV2.S COVID-19 vaccine or a placebo. This material consisted of peripheral blood, taken in a trial of Ad26.COV2.S vaccine versus placebo. The rearrangement joins TRBV5-4 to TRBJ1-1; D is unresolved. This CDR3 reads CASSMNTEAFF. CDR3 DNA: TGTGCCAGCAGTATGAACACTGAAGCTTTCTTT. Full variable domain (rest looked up from reference TRBV5-4 and TRBJ1-1): ETGVTQSPTHLIKTRGQQVTLRCSSQSGHNTVSWYQQALGQGPQFIFQYYREEENGRGNFPPRFSGLQFPNYSSELNVNALELDDSALYLCASSMNTEAFFGQGTRLTVV.